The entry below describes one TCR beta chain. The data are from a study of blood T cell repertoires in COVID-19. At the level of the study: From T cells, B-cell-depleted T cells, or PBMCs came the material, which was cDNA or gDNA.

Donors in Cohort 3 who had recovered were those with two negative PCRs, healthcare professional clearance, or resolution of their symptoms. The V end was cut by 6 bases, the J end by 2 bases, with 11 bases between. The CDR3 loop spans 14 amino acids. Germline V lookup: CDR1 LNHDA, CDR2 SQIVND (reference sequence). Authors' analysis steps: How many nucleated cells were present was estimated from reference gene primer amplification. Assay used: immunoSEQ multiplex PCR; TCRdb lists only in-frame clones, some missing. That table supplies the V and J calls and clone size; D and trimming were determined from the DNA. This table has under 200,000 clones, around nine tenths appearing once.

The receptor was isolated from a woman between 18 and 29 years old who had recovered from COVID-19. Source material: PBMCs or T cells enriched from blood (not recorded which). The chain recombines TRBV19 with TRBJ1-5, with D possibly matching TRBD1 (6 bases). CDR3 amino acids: CASSPAGGNQPQHF. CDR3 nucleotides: TGTGCCAGTAGCCCAGCAGGGGGCAATCAGCCCCAGCATTTT.